This TCR beta chain was sequenced for a study of CD8 T cells in ankylosing spondylitis. There are a few counts of this clonotype. Its specificity is not known. The study's findings and limits: Within matched ankylosing spondylitis synovial fluid, disease-linked clones were reportedly significantly enriched. Reactive arthritis synovial fluid and blood previously showed some of these motif variants. As for the disease-linked clones, they showed a CD8+ phenotype and occurred at relatively low frequencies in peripheral blood.

V lost 1 base and J 3 bases, leaving 10 bases between the germline ends. Germline-derived CDR1 and CDR2 are ENHRY and SYGVKD. There are 15 residues in the CDR3. As the method for making TCR beta libraries, quantitative 5'-RACE with molecular barcodes was used. TCRdb used MiXCR to reprocess the 5' RACE reads, holding one entry per CDR3 protein. The table includes approximately 110,000 distinct CDR3 sequences, under 30% detected once. The source material was synovial fluid, either unsorted or a sorted T cell fraction (not recorded which). The J gene is TRBJ1-5, the V gene TRBV10-3, with D hard to call. The TCR comes from a male donor with ankylosing spondylitis. This CDR3 reads CAISEYGTTNQPQHF. CDR3 in DNA: TGTGCCATCAGTGAGTATGGCACCACCAATCAGCCCCAGCATTTT.